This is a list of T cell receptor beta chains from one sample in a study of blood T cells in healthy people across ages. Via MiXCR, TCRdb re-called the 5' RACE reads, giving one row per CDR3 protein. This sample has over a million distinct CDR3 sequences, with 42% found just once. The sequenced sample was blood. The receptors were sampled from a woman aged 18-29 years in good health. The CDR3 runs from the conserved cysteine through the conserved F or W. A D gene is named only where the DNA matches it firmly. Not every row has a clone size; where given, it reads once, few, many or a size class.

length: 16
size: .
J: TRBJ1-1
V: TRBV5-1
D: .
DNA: TGCGCCAGCAGCTTGGACCTTATACAAAGGGCCGGGGAAGCTTTCTTT
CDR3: CASSLDLIQRAGEAFF

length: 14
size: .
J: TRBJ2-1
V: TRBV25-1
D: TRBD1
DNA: TGTGCCAGCAGTGAATACGAAAGGGGGCTCGAAAAGTTCTTC
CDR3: CASSEYERGLEKFF

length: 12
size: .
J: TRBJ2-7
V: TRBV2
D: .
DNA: TGTGCCAGCAGGACCCTTAGAGACGAGCAGTACTTC
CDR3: CASRTLRDEQYF

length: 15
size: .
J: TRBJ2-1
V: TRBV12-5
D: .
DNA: TGTGCTAGTGGTTCGACGGACGGACGGTACAATGAGCAGTTCTTC
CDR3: CASGSTDGRYNEQFF

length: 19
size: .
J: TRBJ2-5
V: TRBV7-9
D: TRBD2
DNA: TGTGCCAGCAGCAAAAGAAAACCGGGACTAGCGGGGGACTACAATGAGCAGTACTTC
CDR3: CASSKRKPGLAGDYNEQYF

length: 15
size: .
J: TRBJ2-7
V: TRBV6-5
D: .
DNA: TGTGCCAGCAGTTACTCCCAGGGTCCGTTCTACGAGCAGTACTTC
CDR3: CASSYSQGPFYEQYF

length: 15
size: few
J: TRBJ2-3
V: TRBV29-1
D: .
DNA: TGCAGCGTCCAAAGGGAGGACGGGCCCACAGATACGCAGTATTTT
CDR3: CSVQREDGPTDTQYF

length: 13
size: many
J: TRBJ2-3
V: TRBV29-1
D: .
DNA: TGCAGCGCAGCCCAGGGAACCACAGATACGCAGTATTTT
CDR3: CSAAQGTTDTQYF

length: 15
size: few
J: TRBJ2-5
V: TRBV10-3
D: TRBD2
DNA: TGTGCCATCACCTCGGGGCTAGCGGGCTTGGAGACCCAGTACTTC
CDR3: CAITSGLAGLETQYF

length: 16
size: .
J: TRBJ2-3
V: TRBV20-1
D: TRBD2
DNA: TGCAGTGTAACGAACACTAGCGGGGACCCAACAGATACGCAGTATTTT
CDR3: CSVTNTSGDPTDTQYF

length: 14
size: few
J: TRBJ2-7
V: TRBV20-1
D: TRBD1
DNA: TGCAGTGCTAGAGGTTTTGGACAGGGCTACGAGCAGTACTTC
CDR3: CSARGFGQGYEQYF

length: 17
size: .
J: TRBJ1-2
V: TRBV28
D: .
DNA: TGTGCCAGCAGGGACAGCCCCGGGACGGATATTAACTATGGCTACACCTTC
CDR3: CASRDSPGTDINYGYTF

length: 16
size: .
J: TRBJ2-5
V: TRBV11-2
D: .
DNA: TGTGCCAGCAGCTTAGACCTTGCGGGGGCAGGCGAGACCCAGTACTTC
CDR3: CASSLDLAGAGETQYF

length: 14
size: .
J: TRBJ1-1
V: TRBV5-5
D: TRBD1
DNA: TGTGCCAGCAGCTGGGGACAGGGGCCGGGTGAAGCTTTCTTT
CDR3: CASSWGQGPGEAFF

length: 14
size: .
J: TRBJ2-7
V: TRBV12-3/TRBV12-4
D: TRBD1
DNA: TGTGCCAGCAGTGACGAAGGGGGCCCTTACGAGCAGTACTTC
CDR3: CASSDEGGPYEQYF